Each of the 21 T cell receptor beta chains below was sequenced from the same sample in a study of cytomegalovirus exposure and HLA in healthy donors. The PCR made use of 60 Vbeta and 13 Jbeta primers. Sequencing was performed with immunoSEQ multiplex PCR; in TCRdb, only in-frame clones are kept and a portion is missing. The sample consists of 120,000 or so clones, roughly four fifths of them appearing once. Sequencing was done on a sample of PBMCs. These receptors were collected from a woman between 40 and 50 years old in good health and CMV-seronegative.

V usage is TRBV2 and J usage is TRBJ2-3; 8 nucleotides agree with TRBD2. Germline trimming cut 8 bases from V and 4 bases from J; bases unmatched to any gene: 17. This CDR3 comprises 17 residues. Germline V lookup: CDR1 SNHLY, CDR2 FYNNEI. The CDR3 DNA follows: TGTGCCAGCGGAGCGGCGGACTTCGGACTAGCTCCAGATACGCAGTATTTT. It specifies CASGAADFGLAPDTQYF.

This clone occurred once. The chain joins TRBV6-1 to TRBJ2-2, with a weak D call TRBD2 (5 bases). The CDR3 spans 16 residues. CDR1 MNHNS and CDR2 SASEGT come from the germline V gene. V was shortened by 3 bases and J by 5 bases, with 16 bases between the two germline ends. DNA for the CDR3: TGTGCCAGCAGTGAGGAGGAAGACTGGTTTACCGGGGAGCTGTTTTTT. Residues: CASSEEEDWFTGELFF.

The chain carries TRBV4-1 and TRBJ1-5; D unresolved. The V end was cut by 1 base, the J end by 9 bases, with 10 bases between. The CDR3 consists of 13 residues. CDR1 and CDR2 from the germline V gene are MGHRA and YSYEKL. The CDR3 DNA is TGCGCCAGCAGCCAAGTTCCGTCGGGGCCCCAGCATTTT. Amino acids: CASSQVPSGPQHF.

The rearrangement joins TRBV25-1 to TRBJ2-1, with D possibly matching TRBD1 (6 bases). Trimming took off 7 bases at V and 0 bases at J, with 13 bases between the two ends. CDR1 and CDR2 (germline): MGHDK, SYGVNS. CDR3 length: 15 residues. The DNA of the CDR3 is TGTGCCAGCAACAGGGACCCCAGCTCCTACAATGAGCAGTTCTTC. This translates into CASNRDPSSYNEQFF.

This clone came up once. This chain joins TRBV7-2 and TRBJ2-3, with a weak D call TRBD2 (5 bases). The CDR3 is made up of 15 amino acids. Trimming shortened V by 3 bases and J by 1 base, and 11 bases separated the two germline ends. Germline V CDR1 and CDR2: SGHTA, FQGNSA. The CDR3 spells CASSFGLARTDTQYF. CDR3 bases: TGTGCCAGCAGCTTCGGGTTAGCGCGCACAGATACGCAGTATTTT.

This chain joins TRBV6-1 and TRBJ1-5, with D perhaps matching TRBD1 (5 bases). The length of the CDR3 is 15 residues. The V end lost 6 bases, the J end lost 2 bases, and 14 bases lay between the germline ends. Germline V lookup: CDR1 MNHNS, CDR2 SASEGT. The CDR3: CASSQQAFGNQPQHF. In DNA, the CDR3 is TGTGCCAGCAGCCAACAGGCTTTCGGCAATCAGCCCCAGCATTTT.

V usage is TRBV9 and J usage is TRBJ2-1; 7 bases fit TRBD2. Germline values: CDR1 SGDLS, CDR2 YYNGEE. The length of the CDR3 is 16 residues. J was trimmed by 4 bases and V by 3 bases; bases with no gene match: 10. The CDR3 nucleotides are TGTGCCAGCAGCGCCAGCGGGGTAGCGGCATACAATGAGCAGTTCTTC. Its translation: CASSASGVAAYNEQFF. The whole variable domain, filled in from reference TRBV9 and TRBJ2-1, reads DSGVTQTPKHLITATGQRVTLRCSPRSGDLSVYWYQQSLDQGLQFLIQYYNGEERAKGNILERFSAQQFPDLHSELNLSSLELGDSALYFCASSASGVAAYNEQFFGPGTRLTVL.

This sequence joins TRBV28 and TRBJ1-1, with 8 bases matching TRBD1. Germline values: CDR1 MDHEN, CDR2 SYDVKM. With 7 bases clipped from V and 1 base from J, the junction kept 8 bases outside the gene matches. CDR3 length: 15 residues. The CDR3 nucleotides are TGTGCCAGCACCTCACCGGGACAGGCGAACACTGAAGCTTTCTTT. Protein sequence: CASTSPGQANTEAFF.

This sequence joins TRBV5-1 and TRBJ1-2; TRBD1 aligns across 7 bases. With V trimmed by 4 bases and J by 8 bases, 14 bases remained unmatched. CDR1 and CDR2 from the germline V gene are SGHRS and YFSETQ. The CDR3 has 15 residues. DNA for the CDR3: TGCGCCAGCAGCGGGACCGGGACAGAAGGAAACGGCTACACCTTC. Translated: CASSGTGTEGNGYTF.

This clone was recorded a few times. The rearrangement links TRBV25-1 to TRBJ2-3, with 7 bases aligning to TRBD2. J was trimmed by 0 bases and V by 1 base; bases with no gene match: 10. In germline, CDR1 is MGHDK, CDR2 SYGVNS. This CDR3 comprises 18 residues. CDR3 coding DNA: TGTGCCAGCAGTGAATCCCCCGCTAGCGGAGATAGCACAGATACGCAGTATTTT. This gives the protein CASSESPASGDSTDTQYF.

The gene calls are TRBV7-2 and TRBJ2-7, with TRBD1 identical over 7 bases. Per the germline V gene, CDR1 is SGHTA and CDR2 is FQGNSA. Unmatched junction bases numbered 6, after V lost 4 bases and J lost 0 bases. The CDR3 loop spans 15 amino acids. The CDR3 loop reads CASSSGQASSYEQYF. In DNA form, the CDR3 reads TGTGCCAGCAGCTCAGGACAGGCCAGCTCCTACGAGCAGTACTTC.

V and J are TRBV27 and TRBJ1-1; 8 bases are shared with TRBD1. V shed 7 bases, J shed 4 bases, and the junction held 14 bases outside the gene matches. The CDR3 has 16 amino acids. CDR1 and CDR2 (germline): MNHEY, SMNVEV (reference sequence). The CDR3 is CASKRGQGAQGTEAFF. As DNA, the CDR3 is TGTGCCAGCAAAAGGGGCCAGGGGGCGCAGGGCACTGAAGCTTTCTTT.

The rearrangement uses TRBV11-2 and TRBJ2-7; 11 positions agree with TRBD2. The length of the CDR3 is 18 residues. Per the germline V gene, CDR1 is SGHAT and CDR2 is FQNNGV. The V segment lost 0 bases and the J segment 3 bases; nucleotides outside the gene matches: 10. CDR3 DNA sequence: TGTGCCAGCAGCTTAGACCGCTCATCCGGGACTAGCGGCTACGAGCAGTACTTC. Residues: CASSLDRSSGTSGYEQYF. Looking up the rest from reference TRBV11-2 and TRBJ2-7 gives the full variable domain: EAGVAQSPRYKIIEKRQSVAFWCNPISGHATLYWYQQILGQGPKLLIQFQNNGVVDDSQLPKDRFSAERLKGVDSTLKIQPAKLEDSAVYLCASSLDRSSGTSGYEQYFGPGTRLTVT.

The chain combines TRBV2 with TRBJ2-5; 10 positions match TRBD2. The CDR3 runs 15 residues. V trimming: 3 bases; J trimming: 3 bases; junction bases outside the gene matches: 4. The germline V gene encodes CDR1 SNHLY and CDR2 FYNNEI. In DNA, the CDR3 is TGTGCCAGCAGTGACGCACTAGCGGGAAAAGAGACCCAGTACTTC. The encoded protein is CASSDALAGKETQYF.

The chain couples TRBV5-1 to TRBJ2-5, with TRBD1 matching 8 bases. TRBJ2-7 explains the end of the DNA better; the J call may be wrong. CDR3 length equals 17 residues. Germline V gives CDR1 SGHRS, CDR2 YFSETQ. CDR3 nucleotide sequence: TGCGCCAGCCGCCAGACAGGGGCTCAAAGCCTCCACTACGAGCAGTACTTC. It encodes CASRQTGAQSLHYEQYF.

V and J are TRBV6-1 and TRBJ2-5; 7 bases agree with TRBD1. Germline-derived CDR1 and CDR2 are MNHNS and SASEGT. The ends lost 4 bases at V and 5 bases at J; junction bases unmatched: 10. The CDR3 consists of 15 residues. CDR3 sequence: CASSASTGELETQYF. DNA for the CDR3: TGTGCCAGCAGTGCGAGTACAGGGGAGTTGGAGACCCAGTACTTC.

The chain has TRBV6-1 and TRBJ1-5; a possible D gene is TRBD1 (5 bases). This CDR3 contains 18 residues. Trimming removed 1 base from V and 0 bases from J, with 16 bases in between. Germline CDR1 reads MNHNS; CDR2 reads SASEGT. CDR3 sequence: CASSEVVGGGNSNQPQHF. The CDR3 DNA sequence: TGTGCCAGCAGTGAAGTAGTGGGGGGGGGTAATAGCAATCAGCCCCAGCATTTT.

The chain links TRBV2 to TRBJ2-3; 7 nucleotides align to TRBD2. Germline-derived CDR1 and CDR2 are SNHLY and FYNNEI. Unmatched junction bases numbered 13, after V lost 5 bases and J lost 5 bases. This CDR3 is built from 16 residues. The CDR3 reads CASSPGDSSGGDTQYF. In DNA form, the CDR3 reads TGTGCCAGCAGTCCCGGTGATAGCTCGGGGGGAGATACGCAGTATTTT.

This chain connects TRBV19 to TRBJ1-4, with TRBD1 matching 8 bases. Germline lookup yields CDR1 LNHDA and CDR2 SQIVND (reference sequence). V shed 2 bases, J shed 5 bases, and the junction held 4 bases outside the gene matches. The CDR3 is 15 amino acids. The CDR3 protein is CASSIPGQANEKLFF. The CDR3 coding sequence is TGTGCCAGTAGTATACCGGGACAGGCGAATGAAAAACTGTTTTTT.

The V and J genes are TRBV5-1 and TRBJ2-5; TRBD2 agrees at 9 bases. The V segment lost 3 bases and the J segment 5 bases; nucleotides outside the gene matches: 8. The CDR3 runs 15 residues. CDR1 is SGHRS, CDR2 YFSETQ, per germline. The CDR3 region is CASSYASGTKETQYF. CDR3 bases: TGCGCCAGCAGCTACGCTAGCGGGACGAAGGAGACCCAGTACTTC.

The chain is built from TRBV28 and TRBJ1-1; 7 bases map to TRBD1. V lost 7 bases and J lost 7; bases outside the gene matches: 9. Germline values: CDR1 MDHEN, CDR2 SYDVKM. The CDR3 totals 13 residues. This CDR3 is CASTEGGRGEAFF. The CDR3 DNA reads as TGTGCCAGCACCGAAGGGGGCAGAGGTGAAGCTTTCTTT.